These T cell receptor beta chains were read from a single sample in a study of cytomegalovirus exposure and HLA in healthy donors. Measured with immunoSEQ multiplex PCR; TCRdb has only the in-frame clones, and not every one. The table records under 200,000 clones, about four fifths of them present only once. The sequenced sample was PBMCs. The receptor set was obtained from a woman aged 25-40 years in good health and CMV-seropositive. Both conserved end residues are part of each CDR3.

CDR3 protein,J gene,V gene
CASSFSGLSSSYEQYF,NA,TRBV27
CASSRRTKSYEQYF,TRBJ2-7,TRBV13
CASSYEPHQPQHF,TRBJ1-5,TRBV6-6
CASSSSAVENIQYF,TRBJ2-4,TRBV6-6
CASSPPDRADTGELFF,TRBJ2-2,TRBV18
CASSPPGQGLNIQYF,TRBJ2-4,TRBV18
CASSGRDRIYNEQFF,TRBJ2-1,TRBV6-1
CASSGPRFF,TRBJ2-1,TRBV2
CAIGGASGEQYF,TRBJ2-7,TRBV10-3
CSASGGYEQYF,TRBJ2-7,TRBV20-1
CSSSIRAVQETQYF,TRBJ2-5,TRBV7-9
CASSLAGTAYNEQFF,TRBJ2-1,TRBV5-8
CASRRDSAYEQYF,TRBJ2-7,TRBV2
CATSRVEMETQYF,TRBJ2-5,TRBV15
CASSPTANTEAFF,TRBJ1-1,TRBV7-9
CAIGTSGSDEQFF,TRBJ2-1,TRBV10-3
CASSDLTGVQPQHF,TRBJ1-5,TRBV6-1
CASIQWGERTTEAFF,TRBJ1-1,TRBV6-6
CASSHAGTGGFNEQFF,TRBJ2-1,TRBV4-1
CASTLVTGNTEAFF,TRBJ1-1,TRBV5-1
CASSAGTGITDTQYF,TRBJ2-3,TRBV6-1
CASSQHAGTGPYEQYF,TRBJ2-7,TRBV4-1
CASSLETGVNEKLFF,TRBJ1-4,TRBV5-1
CASSQRGGQGITGANVLTF,TRBJ2-6,TRBV7-6
CASSLMRGTDGYTF,TRBJ1-2,TRBV13
CSVVSYGLAGVYEQYF,NA,TRBV29-1
CASSLRERGLDTQYF,TRBJ2-3,TRBV11-3
CASSPGRGISYEQYF,TRBJ2-7,TRBV19
CASSPGWDSHQPQHF,TRBJ1-5,TRBV4-3
CASSSTRDTNSYNSPLHF,TRBJ1-6,TRBV13
CASSQGASGYTF,TRBJ1-2,TRBV2
CASSRREAYNEQFF,TRBJ2-1,TRBV6-5
CASSFSAYNEQFF,TRBJ2-1,TRBV27
CASSTQTGPSSSYNEQFF,TRBJ2-1,TRBV7-9
CSAQTRSSIQYNEQFF,TRBJ2-1,TRBV29-1
CASSLFPILIGDRGTRYEQYF,TRBJ2-7,TRBV28
CASSPGQGDLRGYTF,TRBJ1-2,TRBV18
CSVGGAGLRETQYF,TRBJ2-5,TRBV29-1
CASSLDQGGNGNQPQHF,TRBJ1-5,TRBV11-3
CASTPGGGAQYEQYF,TRBJ2-7,TRBV6-4
CASSPLREWRRGYTF,TRBJ1-2,TRBV18
CASRTGSGYTF,TRBJ1-2,TRBV19
CASSRDRGLAEQYF,TRBJ2-7,TRBV5-6
CASGLGGWGQGYNEQFF,TRBJ2-1,TRBV12-5
CASRAGGTAFF,TRBJ1-1,TRBV2
CASGDRGSYNEQFF,TRBJ2-1,TRBV11-2
CATSREASVAGELFF,TRBJ2-2,TRBV15
CASSPPFRPSSGNTIYF,TRBJ1-3,TRBV18